This T cell receptor (beta chain) was sequenced for a study of cytomegalovirus exposure and HLA in healthy donors. In this sample, this clone turned up a few times. As yet, its antigen is unknown. Produced via immunoSEQ multiplex PCR; TCRdb's table is partial and in-frame only. The sample holds about 170,000 clones, 65% to 90% seen once. Germline values: CDR1 SGHRS, CDR2 YFSETQ. J gave up 5 bases and V 5 bases, and 8 bases lay outside the gene matches. The CDR3 is made up of 14 amino acids. Findings and caveats of the study: One later analysis, an examination of the 100 to 150 validation repertoires, found that first-cohort TCR clusters tended to co-occur in them. Reported performance of the classifier showed diagnosis of cytomegalovirus status with high specificity and sensitivity.

What was sequenced was PBMCs. The receptor comes from a young woman in good health and CMV-seronegative. The V and J genes are TRBV5-1 and TRBJ2-7, with 9 bases fitting TRBD1. The DNA for the CDR3 is TGCGCCAGCAGTCTTTCGGACAGGGGAGACGAGCAGTACTTC. Translated: CASSLSDRGDEQYF.